The rows below give T cell receptor beta chains drawn from one sample of a study of blood T cell repertoires in COVID-19. Profiling relied on immunoSEQ multiplex PCR, and the TCRdb table lists in-frame clones only, not all of them. The sample lists roughly 160,000 clones; 88% were seen once. The sequenced sample consisted of peripheral blood. The receptors were sampled from a man aged 55 to 70 with acute or convalescent COVID-19. Each CDR3 is given with its conserved first and last residue. Fields, in order: D gene, clone size, J gene, V gene, CDR3 DNA, CDR3 protein. The D gene is left open where the match is weak. Expanded clones are given a class, and other clones once, few, many or no size at all.

TRBD1 | . | TRBJ1-1 | TRBV7-9 | TGTGCCAGCAGCTCCCGACAGGGGGGTGAAGCTTTCTTT | CASSSRQGGEAFF
. | . | TRBJ1-2 | TRBV4-1 | TGCGCCAGCAGCCAAGATTTGGTACCCACCAGGGGCTACACCTTC | CASSQDLVPTRGYTF
. | . | TRBJ2-1 | TRBV4-3 | TGCGCCAGCAGCCAAGCGAGGGCCTCCTACAATGAGCAGTTCTTC | CASSQARASYNEQFF
. | . | TRBJ1-2 | TRBV6-5 | TGTGCCAGCAGCCGGACAGAACGCTCTGGCTACACCTTC | CASSRTERSGYTF
. | . | TRBJ1-4 | TRBV6-6 | TGTGCCAGCAGGCGCAGGGTGGGGGAAAAACTGTTTTTT | CASRRRVGEKLFF
TRBD1 | . | TRBJ1-2 | TRBV6-2/TRBV6-3 | TGTGCCAGCAGTTACGGGGGACAGATCTATGGCTACACCTTC | CASSYGGQIYGYTF
TRBD1 | . | TRBJ2-7 | TRBV6-5 | TGTGCCAGCGACAGGGGTCCCTCCTACGAGCAGTACTTC | CASDRGPSYEQYF
. | . | TRBJ2-5 | TRBV19 | TGTGCCAGTAGTATAGTGTTAACAGGGAAGACCCAGTACTTC | CASSIVLTGKTQYF
. | . | TRBJ1-6 | TRBV25-1 | TGTGCCAGCAGTGAATATGGTTATTGGCCGTCACCCCTCCACTTT | CASSEYGYWPSPLHF
TRBD2 | . | TRBJ2-1 | TRBV11-2 | TGTGCCAGCAGACGACTAGCAGACAATGAGCAGTTCTTC | CASRRLADNEQFF
TRBD2 | . | TRBJ2-7 | TRBV5-4 | TGTGCCAGCAGCTTAGGGACTAGCGGAATGATCTCCTACGAGCAGTACTTC | CASSLGTSGMISYEQYF
. | once | TRBJ1-1 | TRBV12-5 | TGTGCTAGTGGTTTGGCCACCGGGGGGGCACTTACTGAAGCTTTCTTT | CASGLATGGALTEAFF
. | . | TRBJ2-7 | TRBV29-1 | TGCAGCGTTGAGGAAGACGACAGGGGAGGGTCCTACGAGCAGTACTTC | CSVEEDDRGGSYEQYF
TRBD1 | . | TRBJ2-1 | TRBV27 | TGTGCCAGCAGTTTTTGGACAGGCGGCAACAATGAGCAGTTCTTC | CASSFWTGGNNEQFF
. | . | TRBJ1-2 | TRBV5-5 | TGTGCCAGCACCCCTGGGCAGGGCTCCTGGGGGGGCTATGGCTACACCTTC | CASTPGQGSWGGYGYTF
TRBD1 | . | TRBJ1-2 | TRBV28 | TGTGCCAGCAGGGGGACAGGGGATGGCTACACCTTC | CASRGTGDGYTF
TRBD1 | . | TRBJ2-7 | TRBV10-3 | TGTGCCATCAGTGACTCGACCGGGACAGGGGGGAGGGAGCAGTACTTC | CAISDSTGTGGREQYF
. | few | TRBJ1-2 | TRBV5-6 | TGTGCCAGCAGCTCAGGGCCCAGTTCGAACTATGGCTACACCTTC | CASSSGPSSNYGYTF
TRBD2 | once | TRBJ2-1 | TRBV4-3 | TGCGCCAGCAGCCAAGATGGCGGGAGGGCCATTTATGAGCAGTTCTTC | CASSQDGGRAIYEQFF
TRBD1 | . | TRBJ2-2 | TRBV30 | TGTGCCTGGAGTGTATTAGGGACAGGGGCCGGGGAGCTGTTTTTT | CAWSVLGTGAGELFF
TRBD2 | once | TRBJ2-5 | TRBV6-6 | TGTGCCAGCAGTACATTACTAGCGGGGTACCAAGAGACCCAGTACTTC | CASSTLLAGYQETQYF
TRBD1 | . | TRBJ2-7 | TRBV19 | TGTGCCAGTAGTATAGATAAGGGGGACAGGCAGTACTTC | CASSIDKGDRQYF
. | few | TRBJ1-1 | TRBV20-1 | TGCAGTGCCATCCGGGGGGCTGAAGCTTTCTTT | CSAIRGAEAFF
TRBD1 | . | TRBJ1-3 | TRBV11-2 | TGTGCCAGCAGCCTTGGGACAGTCTCTGGAAACACCATATATTTT | CASSLGTVSGNTIYF
. | once | TRBJ2-2 | TRBV7-8 | TGTGCCAGCAGCTTAGGTGTAGGGGCCACCGGGGAGCTGTTTTTT | CASSLGVGATGELFF
TRBD1 | . | TRBJ1-2 | TRBV6-5 | TGTGCCAGCAGTTACGTGGGACAGGGGGCGAGCTATGGCTACACCTTC | CASSYVGQGASYGYTF
. | few | TRBJ2-1 | TRBV12-5 | TGTGCTAGTGGTTCCCCCCCAGGGGTCACCTACAATGAGCAGTTCTTC | CASGSPPGVTYNEQFF
. | . | TRBJ2-1 | TRBV11-2 | TGTGCCAGCAGGCCCCTAGGCGGGCCCTACAATGAGCAGTTCTTC | CASRPLGGPYNEQFF
. | . | TRBJ2-6 | TRBV9 | TGTGCCAGCAGCGTATTAACAGGGTCCGTCGGGGCCAACGTCCTGACTTTC | CASSVLTGSVGANVLTF
. | once | TRBJ1-3 | TRBV11-3 | TGTGCCAGCAGCTTAGAGGCAGGGCGGTCCGGAAACACCATATATTTT | CASSLEAGRSGNTIYF
TRBD1 | . | TRBJ1-2 | TRBV7-2 | TGTGCCAGCAGCACAAGACAGGGGGTTCAGGGCTACACCTTC | CASSTRQGVQGYTF
. | . | TRBJ2-7 | TRBV9 | TGTGCCAGCAGCGTAGCTGGCAGGGGTATGAACGAGCAGTACTTC | CASSVAGRGMNEQYF
TRBD2 | . | TRBJ2-1 | TRBV9 | TGTGCCAGCAGCGGTATCCAGCGGGGTAAGAATGAGCAGTTCTTC | CASSGIQRGKNEQFF
. | . | TRBJ1-5 | TRBV4-3 | TGCGCCAGCAGCCAAGTTGTTTATAGCAATCAGCCCCAGCATTTT | CASSQVVYSNQPQHF
TRBD2 | . | TRBJ2-7 | TRBV24-1 | TGTGCCATCGGCCGCGGGGGGACCCACGAGCAGTACTTC | CAIGRGGTHEQYF
. | . | TRBJ1-2 | TRBV3-1/TRBV3-2 | TGTGCCAGCAGCCATTCGCTAGGCTACACCTTC | CASSHSLGYTF
. | . | TRBJ1-2 | TRBV10-3 | TGTGCCATCAGTGACGGTGGCTACACCTTC | CAISDGGYTF
. | . | TRBJ2-4 | TRBV1 | TGCACCAGCAGCCAAGATAGAGCAGCCCGGGGGTTAGCCAAAAACATTCAGTACTTC | CTSSQDRAARGLAKNIQYF
. | . | TRBJ2-7 | TRBV5-6 | TGTGCCAGCAGCTTGGGACTAGTCTACGAGCAGTACTTC | CASSLGLVYEQYF
TRBD1 | . | TRBJ1-2 | TRBV7-2 | TGTGCCAGCAGCTTAGGGGGACAGGGAAACTATGGCTACACCTTC | CASSLGGQGNYGYTF
TRBD2 | . | TRBJ2-3 | TRBV9 | TGTGCCAGCAGCGTAGAGACTAGCGGGAGCGGCACAGATACGCAGTATTTT | CASSVETSGSGTDTQYF
. | . | TRBJ1-6 | TRBV19 | TGTGCCAGTAATGAAGTGCTAAATTCACCCCTCCACTTT | CASNEVLNSPLHF
TRBD2 | . | TRBJ2-2 | TRBV7-9 | TGTGCCAGCAGCTTTCTAGCGGGGGTCGACACCGGGGAGCTGTTTTTT | CASSFLAGVDTGELFF
TRBD1 | . | TRBJ1-5 | TRBV19 | TGTGCCAGTAGTATCCGTCAGGGGGCCTATCAGCCCCAGCATTTT | CASSIRQGAYQPQHF
. | . | TRBJ1-1 | TRBV5-1 | TGCGCCAGTAAAATTGGGGGAGGCGGTGAAGCTTTCTTT | CASKIGGGGEAFF
. | . | TRBJ1-4 | TRBV18 | TGTGCCAGCTCACTACGCCCTCTATTTGGCGGGGCGTATGAAAAACTGTTTTTT | CASSLRPLFGGAYEKLFF
TRBD1 | . | TRBJ1-5 | TRBV24-1 | TGTGCCACCAGTGATCCCGGACAGGGGGCAGGGCAGCCCCAGCATTTT | CATSDPGQGAGQPQHF
TRBD2 | . | TRBJ2-3 | TRBV19 | TGTGCCAGTAGCCCACTAGCGGGGGATACGCAGTATTTT | CASSPLAGDTQYF
TRBD1 | . | TRBJ1-2 | TRBV27 | TGTGCCAGCAGTTCCTCGGGACAGGCGAGAAGGGGCTACACCTTC | CASSSSGQARRGYTF
TRBD1 | . | TRBJ2-1 | TRBV7-9 | TGTGCCAGCAGCCCCCAACAGGGGGCCGCGAATGAGCAGTTCTTC | CASSPQQGAANEQFF
. | . | TRBJ2-5 | TRBV25-1 | TGTGCCAGCACTGGTACCGGGACATGGCAAGAGACCCAGTACTTC | CASTGTGTWQETQYF
. | . | TRBJ2-2 | TRBV19 | TGTGCCAGTAGTACGATCGGGGGAGTGAACACCGGGGAGCTGTTTTTT | CASSTIGGVNTGELFF
TRBD1 | . | TRBJ1-2 | TRBV6-5 | TGTGCCAGCAGTCCGACAGGGGGAAACTATGGCTACACCTTC | CASSPTGGNYGYTF
. | . | TRBJ1-4 | TRBV6-5 | TGTGCCAGCAGACCCACGGGGGAATCGTGGGAAAAACTGTTTTTT | CASRPTGESWEKLFF
. | . | TRBJ1-2 | TRBV5-1 | TGCGCCAGCAGCTTGGCCCGTACTGACCTTCGGGGGAACTATGGCTACACCTTC | CASSLARTDLRGNYGYTF
. | . | TRBJ2-7 | TRBV7-2 | TGTGCCAGCAGCGCCCAGGGAGGCGCCTACGAGCAGTACTTC | CASSAQGGAYEQYF
TRBD1 | once | TRBJ2-1 | TRBV11-3 | TGTGCCAGCAGCTTGACGGACAGGGGGCAAAATGAGCAGTTCTTC | CASSLTDRGQNEQFF